This T cell receptor (beta chain) was captured in a study of OX40 agonist ivuxolimab in advanced cancers. Study background: In this trial design, patients received ivuxolimab intravenously at 0.01 to 10 mg/kg every 2 weeks. Study-wide results and caveats: The study observed clonal expansion of CD4+ and CD8+ blood T cells by week 6 at 0.1 to 3.0 mg/kg. The antigen specificity of the peripheral T cells (those that were expanded) was not determined.

Comment on this clone: Its antigen remains unidentified.

The method was immunoSEQ multiplex PCR; TCRdb's version includes in-frame clones alone and lacks a portion of them. The data show 55,000 to 70,000 clones, about 85% seen once. CDR3 size: 13 residues. Germline lookup yields CDR1 SGHTA and CDR2 FQGTGA. V was clipped by 3 bases and J by 8 bases, with 8 bases between them. This clonotype originated in an adult with an advanced solid tumor such as melanoma, head and neck, liver or kidney cancer. Here the sequenced sample was CD4+ or CD8+ T cells sorted from blood, taken in a trial of the OX40 agonist ivuxolimab. This chain joins TRBV7-3 and TRBJ1-6, with D hard to call. CDR3 in amino acids: CASSFQVDSPLHF. CDR3 coding DNA: TGTGCCAGCAGCTTCCAAGTTGATTCACCCCTCCACTTT.